The present entry profiles one T cell receptor (beta chain) with its context. This entry comes from a study of T cells in Graves' hyperthyroidism and ophthalmopathy. TCR beta CDR3 regions were amplified from RNA. Carried out on the TCR CDR3, a first-round RT-PCR used the HTBI primer set. TCRdb passed the multiplex PCR reads through MiXCR, listing each CDR3 protein once. The sample shows 300,000 to 400,000 distinct CDR3 sequences, roughly 23% of them seen only once. The CDR3 sequence is 11 residues long. Trimming shortened V by 3 bases and J by 5 bases, and 5 bases separated the two germline ends. Germline CDR1 MNHEY, CDR2 SVGAGI.

This chain links TRBV6-5 with TRBJ2-7; D remains ambiguous. This clonotype was sampled from a woman in her forties or fifties with Graves' hyperthyroidism. Sequenced input: blood. Here the CDR3 DNA reads TGTGCCAGCAGTTATGTCCACGAGCAGTACTTC. Its translation is CASSYVHEQYF.